Listed here are 12 T cell receptor beta chains from one sample, sequenced in a study of blood T cell repertoires in COVID-19 (dated by TCRdb to 2020 to 2022). Receptor amplification or capture employed the immunoSEQ multiplex PCR assay. This is the immuneACCESS table as TCRdb keeps it, with only in-frame sequences that have V and J called. A part of the clones is gone; compared with another copy, unresolved V genes explain less than half, and the rest is unexplained. The sample contains approximately 340,000 clones, approximately 89% of them found a single time. The biggest ten clones account for roughly 0.9% of the sample. Sequenced input: PBMCs or T cells enriched from blood (not recorded which). Every receptor here comes from a middle-aged woman who had been exposed to COVID-19.

This clone appeared once. The chain joins TRBV27 to TRBJ2-2; 9 nucleotides align to TRBD1. CDR3 length: 16 residues. The V gene end was trimmed by 3 bases and the J gene end by 4 bases; junction bases not matched to a gene: 6. In germline, CDR1 is MNHEY, CDR2 SMNVEV (reference sequence). The chain's CDR3 is CASSFFETGGTGELFF. In DNA form, the CDR3 reads TGTGCCAGCAGTTTTTTCGAGACAGGGGGCACCGGGGAGCTGTTTTTT.

V usage is TRBV19 and J usage is TRBJ2-7, with 13 bases fitting TRBD2. Germline CDR1 and CDR2: LNHDA and SQIVND (reference sequence). Losses at the gene ends were 6 bases for V and 6 bases for J; bases not matched to a gene: 8. The CDR3 is made up of 15 amino acids. This CDR3 reads CASRRLAGGQGEQYF. In DNA form, the CDR3 reads TGTGCCAGTAGGAGACTAGCGGGAGGCCAGGGCGAGCAGTACTTC. Full variable domain (outside the CDR3, taken from reference TRBV19 and TRBJ2-7): DGGITQSPKYLFRKEGQNVTLSCEQNLNHDAMYWYRQDPGQGLRLIYYSQIVNDFQKGDIAEGYSVSREKKESFPLTVTSAQKNPTAFYLCASRRLAGGQGEQYFGPGTRLTVT.

The chain joins TRBV18 to TRBJ2-1, with D hard to call. CDR1 is KGHSH, CDR2 LQKENI, per germline. V lost 3 bases, J lost 0 bases, and 9 bases lay in between. This CDR3 has 15 residues. The CDR3 protein is CASSPRENSYNEQFF. CDR3 in DNA: TGTGCCAGCTCACCTCGAGAGAACTCCTACAATGAGCAGTTCTTC.

The V gene is TRBV19, the J gene TRBJ2-1; TRBD1 might be the D (6 bases). V was clipped by 3 bases and J by 5 bases, with 11 bases between them. CDR1 LNHDA and CDR2 SQIVND come from the germline V gene (reference sequence). CDR3 length: 14 amino acids. CDR3 in DNA: TGTGCCAGTAGTATTGGGGACACACACAATGAGCAGTTCTTC. Translating it yields CASSIGDTHNEQFF.

The genes are TRBV30 and TRBJ1-4; a possible D gene is TRBD1 (5 bases). V shed 2 bases and J shed 5 bases, with 12 bases lying between them. Germline values: CDR1 GTSNPN, CDR2 SVGIG (reference sequence). This CDR3 has 14 amino acids. As DNA, the CDR3 is TGTGCCTGGAGTCCCGGGACTGGGAATGAAAAACTGTTTTTT. Encoded protein: CAWSPGTGNEKLFF.

This rearrangement joins TRBV13 to TRBJ1-1, with 7 bases identical to TRBD1. Germline V gene lookup returns CDR1 PRHDT and CDR2 FYEKMQ (reference sequence). The CDR3 covers 17 residues. Unmatched junction bases numbered 9, after V lost 2 bases and J lost 0 bases. The CDR3 here is CASSLPRAGGMNTEAFF. CDR3 DNA sequence: TGTGCCAGCAGCTTACCTAGGGCAGGGGGAATGAACACTGAAGCTTTCTTT.

CDR3 nucleotides: TGTGCCTGGAGTGTACCTAGTATCCCCCGAGAGCAGTACTTC. Its protein product is CAWSVPSIPREQYF. The chain combines TRBV30 with TRBJ2-7; D remains unclear. In germline, CDR1 is GTSNPN, CDR2 SVGIG (reference sequence). The germline V and J ends were trimmed by 0 bases and 7 bases, with 16 bases remaining between them. The CDR3 runs 14 residues.

The V gene is TRBV5-1, the J gene TRBJ1-2; perhaps TRBD1 as D (6 bases). Trimming took 6 bases from V and 0 from J, leaving 12 bases between them. This CDR3 is 14 amino acids long. CDR1 SGHRS and CDR2 YFSETQ come from the germline V gene. The CDR3 sequence: CASMVGATNYGYTF. The DNA for the CDR3 is TGCGCCAGCATGGTGGGGGCCACTAACTATGGCTACACCTTC.

The chain recombines TRBV14 with TRBJ1-1, with a tentative D call TRBD1 (6 bases). Germline V CDR1 and CDR2: SGHDN, FVKESK. The CDR3 is made up of 17 amino acids. Trimming removed 1 base at V and 1 base at J, with 16 bases between. The DNA of the CDR3 is TGTGCCAGCAGCCAAGGAAGATGGGGGCTACCGAACACTGAAGCTTTCTTT. It is translated as CASSQGRWGLPNTEAFF.

The chain uses TRBV7-2 and TRBJ2-1; TRBD2 aligns across 7 bases. The CDR3 has 15 amino acids. The junction had 2 bases not matched to a gene; V was cut back by 3 bases and J by 0 bases. The V gene's germline CDR1 is SGHTA and CDR2 FQGNSA. The CDR3 sequence: CASSFRTSSYNEQFF. The CDR3, as DNA: TGTGCCAGCAGCTTCCGGACTAGCTCCTACAATGAGCAGTTCTTC. The full variable domain, with the rest looked up from reference TRBV7-2 and TRBJ2-1, is GAGVSQSPSNKVTEKGKDVELRCDPISGHTALYWYRQSLGQGLEFLIYFQGNSAPDKSGLPSDRFSAERTGGSVSTLTIQRTQQEDSAVYLCASSFRTSSYNEQFFGPGTRLTVL.

The chain employs TRBV2 and TRBJ1-4, with TRBD1 identical over 7 bases. V shed 6 bases and J 6 bases; nucleotides not matched to a gene: 7. Germline-derived CDR1 and CDR2 are SNHLY and FYNNEI. The CDR3 extends over 14 amino acids. The CDR3 DNA reads TGTGCCAGCAGGTCACGAGGGGGCGATGAAAAACTGTTTTTT. This translates into CASRSRGGDEKLFF.

V usage is TRBV7-3 and J usage is TRBJ2-2; the D gene is possibly TRBD2 (6 bases). V was cut by 4 bases and J by 3 bases, with 15 bases left in between. The CDR3 loop spans 16 amino acids. CDR1 is SGHTA, CDR2 FQGTGA, per germline. CDR3 sequence reads: CASSSQGRRDTGELFF. DNA of the CDR3: TGTGCCAGCAGCTCCCAGGGAAGGAGGGACACCGGGGAGCTGTTTTTT.